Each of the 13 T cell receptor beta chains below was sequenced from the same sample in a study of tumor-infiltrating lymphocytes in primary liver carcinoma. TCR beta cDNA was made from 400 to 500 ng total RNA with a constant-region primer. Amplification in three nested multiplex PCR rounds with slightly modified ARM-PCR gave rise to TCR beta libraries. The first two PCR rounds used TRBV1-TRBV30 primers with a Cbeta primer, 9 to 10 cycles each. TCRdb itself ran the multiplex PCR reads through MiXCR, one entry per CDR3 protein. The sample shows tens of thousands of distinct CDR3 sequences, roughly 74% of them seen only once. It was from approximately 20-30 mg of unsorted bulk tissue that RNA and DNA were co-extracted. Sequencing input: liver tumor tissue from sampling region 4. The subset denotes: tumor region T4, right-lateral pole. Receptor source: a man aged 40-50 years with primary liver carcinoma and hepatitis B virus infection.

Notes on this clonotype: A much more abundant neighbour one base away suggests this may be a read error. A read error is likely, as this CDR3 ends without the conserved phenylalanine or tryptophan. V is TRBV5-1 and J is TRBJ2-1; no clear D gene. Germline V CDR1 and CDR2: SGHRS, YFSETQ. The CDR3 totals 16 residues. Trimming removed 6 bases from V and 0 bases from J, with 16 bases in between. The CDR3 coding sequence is TGCGCCAGCATTTCAGACGTGGCAATCTCCTACAATGAGCAGTTCCTC. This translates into CASISDVAISYNEQFL.

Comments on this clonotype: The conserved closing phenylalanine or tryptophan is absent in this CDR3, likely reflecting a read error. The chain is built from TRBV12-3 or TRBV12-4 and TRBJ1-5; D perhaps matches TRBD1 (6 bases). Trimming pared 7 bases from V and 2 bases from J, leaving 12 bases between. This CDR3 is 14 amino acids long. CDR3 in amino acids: CASIPNRGNQPQHY. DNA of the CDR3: TGTGCCAGCATCCCGAACAGGGGCAATCAGCCCCAGCATTAT.

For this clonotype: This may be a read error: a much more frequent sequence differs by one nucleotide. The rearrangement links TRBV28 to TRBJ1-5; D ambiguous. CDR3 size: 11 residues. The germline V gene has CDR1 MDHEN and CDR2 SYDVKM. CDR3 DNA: TGTGCCGGCAGCAGAAGTCAGCCCCAGCATTTT. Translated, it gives CAGSRSQPQHF. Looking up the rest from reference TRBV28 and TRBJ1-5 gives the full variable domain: DVKVTQSSRYLVKRTGEKVFLECVQDMDHENMFWYRQDPGLGLRLIYFSYDVKMKEKGDIPEGYSVSREKKERFSLILESASTNQTSMYLCAGSRSQPQHFGDGTRLSIL.

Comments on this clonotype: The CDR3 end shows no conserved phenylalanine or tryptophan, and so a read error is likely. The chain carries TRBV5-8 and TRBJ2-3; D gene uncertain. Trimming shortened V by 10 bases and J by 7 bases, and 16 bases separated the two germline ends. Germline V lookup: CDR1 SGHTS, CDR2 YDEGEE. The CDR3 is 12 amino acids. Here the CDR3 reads CALSHGSYTQYL. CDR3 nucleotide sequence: TGTGCCCTCTCGCACGGGTCCTATACGCAGTATCTT.

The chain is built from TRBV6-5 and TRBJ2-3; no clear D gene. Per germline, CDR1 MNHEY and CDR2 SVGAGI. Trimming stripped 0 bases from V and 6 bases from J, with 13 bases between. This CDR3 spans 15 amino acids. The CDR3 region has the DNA TGTGCCAGCAGTTACTCGATAACGAGCTTGGATACGCAGTATTTT. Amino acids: CASSYSITSLDTQYF.

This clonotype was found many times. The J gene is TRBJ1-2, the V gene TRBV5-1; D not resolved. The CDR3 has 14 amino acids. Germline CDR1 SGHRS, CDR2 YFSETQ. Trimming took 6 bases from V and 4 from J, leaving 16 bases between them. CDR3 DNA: TGCGCCAGCATGAACCAAGGAGGCGGCTATGGCTACACCTTC. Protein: CASMNQGGGYGYTF.

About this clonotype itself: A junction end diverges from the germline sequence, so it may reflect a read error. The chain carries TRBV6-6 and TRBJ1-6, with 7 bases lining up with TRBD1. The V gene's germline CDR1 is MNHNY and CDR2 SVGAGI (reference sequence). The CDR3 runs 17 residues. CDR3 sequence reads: CAIRTWTGARGNSPLHF. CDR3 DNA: TGCGCCATCAGGACCTGGACAGGCGCCCGGGGAAATTCACCCCTCCACTTT.

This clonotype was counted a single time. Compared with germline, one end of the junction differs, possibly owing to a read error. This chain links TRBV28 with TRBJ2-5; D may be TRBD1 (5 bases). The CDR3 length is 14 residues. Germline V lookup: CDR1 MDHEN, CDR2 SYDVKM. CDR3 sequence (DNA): TGTGCCAGCAGTGCGCGGACACCCCAAGAGACCCAGTATTTC. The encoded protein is CASSARTPQETQYF.

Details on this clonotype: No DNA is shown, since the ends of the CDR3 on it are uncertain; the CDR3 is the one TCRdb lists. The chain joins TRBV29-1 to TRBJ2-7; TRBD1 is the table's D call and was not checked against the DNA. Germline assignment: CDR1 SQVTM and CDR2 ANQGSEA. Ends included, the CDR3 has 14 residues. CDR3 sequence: CSVAQGSSLWEQYF.

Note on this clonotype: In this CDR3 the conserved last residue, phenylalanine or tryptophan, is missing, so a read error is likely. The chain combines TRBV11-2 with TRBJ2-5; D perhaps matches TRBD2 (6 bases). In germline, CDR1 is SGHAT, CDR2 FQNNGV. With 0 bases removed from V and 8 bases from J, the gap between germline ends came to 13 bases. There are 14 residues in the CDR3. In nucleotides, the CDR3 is TGTGCCAGCAGCTTAGATGTGTGGCGGGGTACCCAGTACTAC. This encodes CASSLDVWRGTQYY.

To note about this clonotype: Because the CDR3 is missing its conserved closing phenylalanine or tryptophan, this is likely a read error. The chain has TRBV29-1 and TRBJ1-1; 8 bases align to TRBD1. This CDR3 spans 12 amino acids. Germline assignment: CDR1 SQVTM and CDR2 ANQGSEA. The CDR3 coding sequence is TGCGGCGTGGGGACAGGCTTGACTGAAGCTTTCTTA. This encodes CGVGTGLTEAFL.

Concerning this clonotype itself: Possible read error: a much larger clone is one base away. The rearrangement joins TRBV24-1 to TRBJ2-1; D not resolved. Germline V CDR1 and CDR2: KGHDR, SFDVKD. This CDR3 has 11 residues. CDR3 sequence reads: CVTSDGIERFF. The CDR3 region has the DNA TGTGTCACCAGTGATGGTATTGAGCGGTTCTTC.

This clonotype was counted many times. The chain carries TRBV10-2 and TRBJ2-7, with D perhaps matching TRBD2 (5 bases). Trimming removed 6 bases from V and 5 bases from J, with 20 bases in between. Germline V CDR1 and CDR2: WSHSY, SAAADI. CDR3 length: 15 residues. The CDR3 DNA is TGCGCCAGCAGCGAGCAGCAACCCGCGAGGGACGAGCAGTACTTC. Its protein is CASSEQQPARDEQYF.